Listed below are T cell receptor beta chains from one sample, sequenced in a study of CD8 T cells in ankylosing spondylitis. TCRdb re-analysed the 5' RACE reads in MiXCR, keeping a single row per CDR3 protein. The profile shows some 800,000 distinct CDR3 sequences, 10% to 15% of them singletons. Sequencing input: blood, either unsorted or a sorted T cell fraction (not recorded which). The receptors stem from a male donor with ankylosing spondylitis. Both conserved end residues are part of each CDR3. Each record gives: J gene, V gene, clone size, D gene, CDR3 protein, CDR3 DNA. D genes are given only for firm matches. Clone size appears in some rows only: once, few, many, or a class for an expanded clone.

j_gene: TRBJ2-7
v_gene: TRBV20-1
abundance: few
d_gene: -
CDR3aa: CSAEGPGAYEQYF
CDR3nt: TGCAGTGCCGAGGGGCCAGGGGCGTACGAGCAGTACTTC

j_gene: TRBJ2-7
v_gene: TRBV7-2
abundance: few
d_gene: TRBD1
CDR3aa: CASSPTWTGTYEQYF
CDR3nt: TGTGCCAGCAGCCCAACATGGACAGGAACTTACGAGCAGTACTTC

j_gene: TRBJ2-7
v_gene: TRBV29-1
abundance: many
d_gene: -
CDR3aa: CSAVRYCKYF
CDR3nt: TGCAGCGCCGTCCGGTACTGTAAGTACTTC

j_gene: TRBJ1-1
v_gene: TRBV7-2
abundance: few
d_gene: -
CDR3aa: CASSFWQLEAFF
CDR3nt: TGTGCCAGCAGCTTTTGGCAGCTTGAAGCTTTCTTT

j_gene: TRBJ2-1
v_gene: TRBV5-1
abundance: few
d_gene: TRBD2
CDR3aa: CASSQSGRDLDEQFF
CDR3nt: TGCGCCAGCAGCCAAAGCGGGAGGGACCTCGATGAGCAGTTCTTC

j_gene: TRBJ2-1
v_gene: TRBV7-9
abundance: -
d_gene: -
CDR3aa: CASSLEGGGPNNEQFF
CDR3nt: TGTGCCAGCAGCTTAGAAGGGGGGGGACCCAACAATGAGCAGTTCTTC

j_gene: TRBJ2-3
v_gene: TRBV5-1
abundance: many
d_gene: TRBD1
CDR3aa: CASSRQGRGDTQYF
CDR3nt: TGCGCCAGCAGTCGACAGGGGAGAGGAGATACGCAGTATTTT

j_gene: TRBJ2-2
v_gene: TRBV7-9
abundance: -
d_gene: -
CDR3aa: CASSLMGGAGELFF
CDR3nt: TGTGCCAGCAGCTTAATGGGGGGCGCCGGGGAGCTGTTTTTT

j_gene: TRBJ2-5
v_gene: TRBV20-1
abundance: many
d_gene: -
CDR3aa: CSARVIDYQETQYF
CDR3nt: TGCAGTGCTAGAGTCATCGACTACCAAGAGACCCAGTACTTC

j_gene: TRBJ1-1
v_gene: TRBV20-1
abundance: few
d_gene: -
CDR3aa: CSARLTGQNTEAFF
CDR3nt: TGCAGTGCCAGACTGACAGGACAGAACACTGAAGCTTTCTTT

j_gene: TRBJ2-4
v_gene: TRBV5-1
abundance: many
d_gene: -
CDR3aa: CASSLVGDVRDIQYF
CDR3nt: TGCGCCAGCAGCTTGGTGGGGGATGTGAGGGACATTCAGTACTTC

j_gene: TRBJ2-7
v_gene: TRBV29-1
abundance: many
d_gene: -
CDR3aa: CSVGYRDEQYF
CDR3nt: TGCAGCGTTGGCTACAGGGACGAGCAGTACTTC

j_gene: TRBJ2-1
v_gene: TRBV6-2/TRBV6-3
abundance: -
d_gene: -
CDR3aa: CASSSAGIEQFF
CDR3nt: TGTGCCAGCAGTTCGGCAGGGATTGAGCAGTTCTTC

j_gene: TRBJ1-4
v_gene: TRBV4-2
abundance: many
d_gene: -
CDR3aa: CASSQEGGGTTNEKLFF
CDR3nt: TGTGCCAGCAGCCAAGAAGGTGGTGGCACAACTAATGAAAAACTGTTTTTT

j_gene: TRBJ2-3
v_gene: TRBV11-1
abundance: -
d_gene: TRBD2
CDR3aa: CASSPLINLAASYTDTQYF
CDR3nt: TGTGCCAGCAGCCCGTTGATTAACCTAGCGGCCAGCTACACAGATACGCAGTATTTT

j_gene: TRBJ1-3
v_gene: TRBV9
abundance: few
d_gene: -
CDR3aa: CASSPGPIFSGNTIYF
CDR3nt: TGTGCCAGCAGCCCCGGACCGATCTTCTCTGGAAACACCATATATTTT

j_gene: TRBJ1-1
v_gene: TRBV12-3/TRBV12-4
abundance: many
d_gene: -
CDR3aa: CASSLPRGGLLNTEAFF
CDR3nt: TGTGCCAGCAGTCTCCCTCGAGGGGGACTCCTGAACACTGAAGCTTTCTTT

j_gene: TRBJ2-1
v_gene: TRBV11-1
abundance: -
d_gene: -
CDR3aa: CASSRLSNGDEQFF
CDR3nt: TGTGCCAGCAGCAGACTCAGCAATGGGGATGAGCAGTTCTTC

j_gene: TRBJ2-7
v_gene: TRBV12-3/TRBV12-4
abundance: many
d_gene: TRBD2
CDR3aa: CASSRSGGAYEQYF
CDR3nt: TGTGCCAGCAGCCGGAGCGGGGGGGCTTACGAGCAGTACTTC

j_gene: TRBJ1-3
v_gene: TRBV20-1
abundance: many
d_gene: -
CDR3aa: CSASTPGNTIYF
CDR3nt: TGCAGTGCGTCGACGCCCGGAAACACCATATATTTT

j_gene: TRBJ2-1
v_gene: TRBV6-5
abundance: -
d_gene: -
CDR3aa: CASSYSLAREQFF
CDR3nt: TGTGCCAGCAGTTACTCCCTAGCGAGGGAGCAGTTCTTC

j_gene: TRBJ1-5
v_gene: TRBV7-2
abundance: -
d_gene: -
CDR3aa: CASSLVPRNQPQHF
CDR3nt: TGTGCCAGCAGCTTAGTGCCGAGGAATCAGCCCCAGCATTTT

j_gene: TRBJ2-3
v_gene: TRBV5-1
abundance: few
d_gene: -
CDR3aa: CASSFTVTDTQYF
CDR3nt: TGCGCCAGCAGCTTCACAGTCACAGATACGCAGTATTTT

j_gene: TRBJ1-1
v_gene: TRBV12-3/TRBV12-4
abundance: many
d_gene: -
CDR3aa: CASSLGVMNTEAFF
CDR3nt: TGTGCCAGCAGTTTGGGGGTGATGAACACTGAAGCTTTCTTT

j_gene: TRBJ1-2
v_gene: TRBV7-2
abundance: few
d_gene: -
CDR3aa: CASSFRVDYGYTF
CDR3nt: TGTGCCAGCAGCTTCCGGGTTGACTATGGCTACACCTTC

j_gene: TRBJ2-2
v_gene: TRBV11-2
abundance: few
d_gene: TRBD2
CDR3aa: CASSPTSATVAGELFF
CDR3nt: TGTGCCAGCAGCCCAACTAGCGCCACGGTTGCCGGGGAGCTGTTTTTT

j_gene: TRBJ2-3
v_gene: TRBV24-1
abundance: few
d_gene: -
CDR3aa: CATVHGAGDTQYF
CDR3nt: TGTGCCACCGTCCACGGAGCAGGGGATACGCAGTATTTT

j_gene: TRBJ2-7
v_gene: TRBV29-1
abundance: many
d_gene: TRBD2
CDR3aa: CSVGSASGYEQYF
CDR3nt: TGCAGCGTTGGTTCGGCTAGCGGTTACGAGCAGTACTTC

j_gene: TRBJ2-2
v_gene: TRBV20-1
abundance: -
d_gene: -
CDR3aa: CSASSPPGELFF
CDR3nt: TGCAGTGCTAGTTCGCCGCCCGGGGAGCTGTTTTTT

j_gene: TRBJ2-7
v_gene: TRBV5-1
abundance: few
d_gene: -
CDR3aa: CASSTGDLAYEQYF
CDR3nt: TGCGCCAGCAGCACGGGGGACTTAGCCTACGAGCAGTACTTC

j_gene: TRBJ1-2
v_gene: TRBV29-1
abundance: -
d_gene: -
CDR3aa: CSVDGQPPYGYTF
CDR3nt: TGCAGCGTTGACGGGCAGCCGCCCTATGGCTACACCTTC

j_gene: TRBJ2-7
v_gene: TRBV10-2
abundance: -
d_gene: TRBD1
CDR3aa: CASTRPGTGDSVRYEQYF
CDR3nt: TGCGCCAGCACCCGTCCCGGGACAGGGGACTCAGTCCGCTACGAGCAGTACTTC

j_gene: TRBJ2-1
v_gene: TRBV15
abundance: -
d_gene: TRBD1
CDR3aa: CATSRDRGTGTVNEQFF
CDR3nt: TGTGCCACCAGCAGAGATCGAGGGACAGGTACTGTGAATGAGCAGTTCTTC

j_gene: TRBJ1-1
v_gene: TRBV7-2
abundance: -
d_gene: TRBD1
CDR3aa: CASSRSNTGAPEAFF
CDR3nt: TGTGCCAGCAGCAGATCCAACACAGGGGCCCCTGAAGCTTTCTTT

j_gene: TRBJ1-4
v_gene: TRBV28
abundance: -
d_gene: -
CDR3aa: CASSFSEGRGKLFF
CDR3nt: TGTGCCAGCAGTTTCAGCGAGGGCCGCGGAAAACTGTTTTTT

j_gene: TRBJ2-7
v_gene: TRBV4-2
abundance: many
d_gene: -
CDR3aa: CASSQVGGYEQYF
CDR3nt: TGTGCCAGCAGCCAAGTCGGCGGGTACGAGCAGTACTTC

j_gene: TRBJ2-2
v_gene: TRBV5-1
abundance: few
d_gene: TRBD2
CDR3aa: CASSLTGTRSGTGELFF
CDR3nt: TGCGCCAGCAGCTTGACAGGGACTAGGTCCGGCACCGGGGAGCTGTTTTTT

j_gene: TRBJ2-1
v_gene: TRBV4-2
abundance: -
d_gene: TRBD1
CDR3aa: CASSQVGLTGGVRSYNEQFF
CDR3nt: TGTGCCAGCAGCCAAGTAGGTTTAACAGGGGGCGTTCGATCCTACAATGAGCAGTTCTTC

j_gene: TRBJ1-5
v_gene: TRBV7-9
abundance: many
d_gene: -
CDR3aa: CASSAGAFSNQPQHF
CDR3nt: TGTGCCAGCAGCGCAGGGGCCTTTAGCAATCAGCCCCAGCATTTT

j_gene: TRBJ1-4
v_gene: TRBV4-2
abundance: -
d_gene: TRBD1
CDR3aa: CASSQSGGDEKLFF
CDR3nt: TGTGCCAGCAGCCAATCAGGGGGGGACGAAAAACTGTTTTTT

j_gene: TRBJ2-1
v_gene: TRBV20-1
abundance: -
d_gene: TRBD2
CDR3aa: CSAPLLAGGSSYNEQFF
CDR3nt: TGCAGTGCGCCGTTACTAGCGGGAGGGAGCTCCTACAATGAGCAGTTCTTC

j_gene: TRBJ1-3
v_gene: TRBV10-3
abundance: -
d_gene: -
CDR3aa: CAISHPPGNAGNTIYF
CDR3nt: TGTGCCATCAGCCATCCACCGGGGAATGCTGGAAACACCATATATTTT

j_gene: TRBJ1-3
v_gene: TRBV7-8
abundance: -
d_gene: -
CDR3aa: CASSPGPDAATIYF
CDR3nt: TGTGCCAGCAGTCCGGGACCCGACGCGGCCACCATATATTTT

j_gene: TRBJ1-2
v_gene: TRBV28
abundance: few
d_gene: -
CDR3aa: CASSSGAPPYGYTF
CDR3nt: TGTGCCAGCAGTTCGGGAGCGCCCCCCTATGGCTACACCTTC